The present T cell receptor beta chain was sequenced within a study of blood T cells in healthy people across ages. Study-level findings and limits: Age showed a roughly linear inverse relationship with TCR beta diversity per million T cells.

V dropped 4 bases and J dropped 4; count of bases not matched to a gene: 6. The germline V gene has CDR1 KGHDR and CDR2 SFDVKD. The length of the CDR3 is 15 residues. A second 7 to 11 cycle PCR used barcoded and J-beta primers. TCRdb itself ran the 5' RACE reads through MiXCR, one entry per CDR3 protein. The sample holds around 2 million distinct CDR3 sequences, around 40% seen once. With each sample, at least 6 micrograms of total RNA were extracted. This clonotype occurred a few times. Its target is not known. The chain employs TRBV24-1 and TRBJ2-1, with 7 bases identical to TRBD2. The sequencing input was blood. This sequence originates from a human donor in good health. CDR3 region: CATSEGGKRYNEQFF. For the CDR3, the DNA is TGTGCCACCAGTGAGGGGGGGAAAAGATACAATGAGCAGTTCTTC.